Following are 10 T cell receptor beta chains from one sample sequenced in a study of post-analysis software for immune sequencing data. These receptors' antigens are unknown. Study-wide findings and caveats: TRBV segments more frequent in patients than in controls numbered five and included TRBV5-6, TRBV5-1 and TRBV20-1.

Prepared TCR beta cDNA libraries contained unique molecular identifiers. TCRdb ran MiXCR on the PCR reads and lists one entry per CDR3 protein. Of roughly 430,000 distinct CDR3 sequences in the sample, roughly 40% were seen once. Sequencing was performed on blood. These receptors were taken from a girl aged 2-15 years with multiple sclerosis.

This chain connects TRBV20-1 to TRBJ1-2, with D perhaps matching TRBD1 (5 bases). Deletions cut 0 bases from V and 4 bases from J, with 12 bases between. This CDR3 spans 14 amino acids. Germline CDR1 DFQATT, CDR2 SNEGSKA (reference sequence). For the CDR3, the DNA is TGCAGTGCTAGAGATCGTTCAGGGATCTATGGCTACACCTTC. It codes for CSARDRSGIYGYTF.

This chain joins TRBV12-3 or TRBV12-4 and TRBJ1-4; D remains ambiguous. Deletions cut 5 bases from V and 0 bases from J, with 10 bases between. The CDR3 is 15 amino acids. The CDR3: CASSPPSTTNEKLFF. DNA for the CDR3: TGTGCCAGCAGTCCCCCAAGCACAACTAATGAAAAACTGTTTTTT.

This chain links TRBV15 with TRBJ1-3; D not resolved. The CDR3 extends over 14 amino acids. Trimming left V 0 bases short and J 3 bases short, with 6 bases between. CDR1 and CDR2 (germline): LNHNV, YYDKDF (reference sequence). The CDR3 sequence: CATSRELHGNTIYF. CDR3 sequence (DNA): TGTGCCACCAGCAGAGAATTACATGGAAACACCATATATTTT.

This chain uses TRBV5-6 with TRBJ2-5, with no clear D. The CDR3 contains 15 residues. V was shortened by 0 bases and J by 1 base, with 10 bases between the two germline ends. Germline loops: CDR1 SGHDT, CDR2 YYEEEE. The CDR3 DNA is TGTGCCAGCAGCTTGGTAGGGCCTGTCCAAGAGACCCAGTACTTC. It translates to CASSLVGPVQETQYF.

There are a few counts of this clonotype. The chain is built from TRBV7-2 and TRBJ2-1; 11 positions match TRBD2. The CDR3 runs to 15 residues. CDR1 is SGHTA, CDR2 FQGNSA, per germline. J gave up 5 bases and V 5 bases, and 5 bases lay outside the gene matches. CDR3 sequence: CASSHSGRDNNEQFF. DNA of the CDR3: TGTGCCAGCAGCCATAGCGGGAGGGACAACAATGAGCAGTTCTTC.

The chain links TRBV12-3 or TRBV12-4 to TRBJ1-2; 9 bases agree with TRBD1. CDR3 length: 15 residues. The ends lost 6 bases at V and 4 bases at J; junction bases unmatched: 9. The chain's CDR3 is CASRPGQGYSYGYTF. CDR3 bases: TGTGCCAGCAGACCGGGACAGGGTTATAGCTATGGCTACACCTTC.

The chain couples TRBV29-1 to TRBJ1-1; D is possibly TRBD1 (5 bases). The V end was cut by 8 bases, the J end by 0 bases, with 13 bases between. The germline V gene encodes CDR1 SQVTM and CDR2 ANQGSEA. There are 13 residues in the CDR3. CDR3 nucleotides: TGCAGCATTGCTTACAGGATGAACACTGAAGCTTTCTTT. It translates to CSIAYRMNTEAFF.

The genes are TRBV12-3 or TRBV12-4 and TRBJ2-1; tentatively, D is TRBD1 or TRBD2 (6 bases each). The V and J ends lost 10 bases and 6 bases respectively, with 19 bases between them. CDR3 length equals 14 residues. The CDR3 here is CATAVGGLTNEQFF. In DNA, the CDR3 is TGTGCCACGGCCGTGGGGGGCTTGACCAATGAGCAGTTCTTC.

This rearrangement joins TRBV10-3 to TRBJ2-1; 7 positions match TRBD2. CDR1 ENHRY and CDR2 SYGVKD come from the germline V gene. V shed 1 base and J 4 bases; nucleotides not matched to a gene: 7. The CDR3 has 16 residues. The CDR3 DNA reads TGTGCCATCAGTGAGTTTGAAACTAGCGCGTACAATGAGCAGTTCTTC. Translation gives CAISEFETSAYNEQFF.

The V call is TRBV6-1, the J call TRBJ2-3; D might be TRBD1 or TRBD2, each matching 5 bases. Trimming removed 6 bases from V and 6 bases from J, with 16 bases in between. This CDR3 contains 14 residues. The V gene's germline CDR1 is MNHNS and CDR2 SASEGT. This CDR3 is CASSLFERGDTQYF. CDR3 sequence (DNA): TGTGCCAGCAGCCTGTTTGAGAGGGGCGATACGCAGTATTTT.